The T cell receptor (beta chain) described here comes from a study of blood T cell repertoires in COVID-19. Study information: The analysed material was cDNA or gDNA that came from T cells, B-cell-depleted T cells, or PBMCs.

The CDR3 has 17 residues. The V end was cut by 4 bases, the J end by 3 bases, with 22 bases between. CDR1 and CDR2 from the germline V gene are SGHRS and YFSETQ. Per the original data handling: It was from reference gene primer amplification that nucleated cell counts were estimated. Measured with immunoSEQ multiplex PCR; TCRdb has only the in-frame clones, and not every one. D and trimming were read from the DNA, whereas the V and J calls and clone size are those reported in that table. The repertoire includes about 160,000 clones, roughly 80% of them detected once, and 2.8% sits in the top ten. The rearrangement uses TRBV5-1 and TRBJ2-5, with a possible D match to TRBD2 (7 bases). The TCR sequence derives from a man in his 70s with acute or convalescent COVID-19. Specimen: peripheral blood. The CDR3 spells CASSVGSGGRPKETQYF. The CDR3 DNA reads as TGCGCCAGCAGCGTCGGCTCGGGGGGCCGTCCTAAAGAGACCCAGTACTTC.